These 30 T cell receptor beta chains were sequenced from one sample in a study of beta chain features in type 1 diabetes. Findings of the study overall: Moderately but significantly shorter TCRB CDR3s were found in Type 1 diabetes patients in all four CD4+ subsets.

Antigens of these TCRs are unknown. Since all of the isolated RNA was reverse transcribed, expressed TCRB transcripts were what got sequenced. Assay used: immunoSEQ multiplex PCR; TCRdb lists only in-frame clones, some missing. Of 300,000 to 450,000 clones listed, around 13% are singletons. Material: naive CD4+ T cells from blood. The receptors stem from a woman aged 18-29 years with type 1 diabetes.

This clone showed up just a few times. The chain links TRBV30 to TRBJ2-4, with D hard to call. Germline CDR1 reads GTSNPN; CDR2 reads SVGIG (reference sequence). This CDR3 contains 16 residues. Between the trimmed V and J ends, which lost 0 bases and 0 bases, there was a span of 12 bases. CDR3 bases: TGTGCCTGGAGTGTATTAAACAGTCGAGCCAAAAACATTCAGTACTTC. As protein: CAWSVLNSRAKNIQYF.

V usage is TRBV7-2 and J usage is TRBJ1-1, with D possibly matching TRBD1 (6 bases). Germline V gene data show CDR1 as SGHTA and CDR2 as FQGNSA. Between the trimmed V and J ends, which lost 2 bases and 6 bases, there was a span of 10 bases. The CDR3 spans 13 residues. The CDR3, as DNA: TGTGCCAGCAGCTTACGGGGGGCATCTGAAGCTTTCTTT. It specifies CASSLRGASEAFF.

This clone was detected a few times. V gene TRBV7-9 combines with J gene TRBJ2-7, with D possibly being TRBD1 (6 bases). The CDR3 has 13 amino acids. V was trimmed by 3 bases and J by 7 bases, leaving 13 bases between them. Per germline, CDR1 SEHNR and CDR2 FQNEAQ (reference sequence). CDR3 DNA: TGTGCCAGCAGCTTGGGGACAACATCGGAGCAGTACTTC. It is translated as CASSLGTTSEQYF.

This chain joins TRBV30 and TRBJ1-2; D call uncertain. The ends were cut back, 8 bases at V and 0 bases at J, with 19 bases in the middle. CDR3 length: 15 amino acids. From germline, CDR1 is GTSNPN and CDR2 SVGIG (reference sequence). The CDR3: CASLAAHLANYGYTF. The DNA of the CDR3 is TGTGCCAGCTTAGCGGCCCATTTAGCTAACTATGGCTACACCTTC.

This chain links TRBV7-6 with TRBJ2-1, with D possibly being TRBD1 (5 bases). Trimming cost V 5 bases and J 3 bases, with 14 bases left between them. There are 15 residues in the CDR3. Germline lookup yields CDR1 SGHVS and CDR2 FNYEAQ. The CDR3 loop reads CASSPRVMDYNEQFF. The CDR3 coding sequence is TGTGCCAGCAGCCCCAGGGTTATGGACTACAATGAGCAGTTCTTC.

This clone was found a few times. The CDR3 nucleotides read TGTGCCAGCAACGGCCACGGGACAGGGCCCTACGAGCAGTACTTC. As protein: CASNGHGTGPYEQYF. This chain joins TRBV7-2 and TRBJ2-7, with 9 positions matching TRBD1. CDR3 length equals 15 residues. CDR1 is SGHTA and CDR2 is FQGNSA in the germline V gene. The J segment lost 2 bases and the V segment lost 7 bases, leaving 9 bases of the junction unmatched.

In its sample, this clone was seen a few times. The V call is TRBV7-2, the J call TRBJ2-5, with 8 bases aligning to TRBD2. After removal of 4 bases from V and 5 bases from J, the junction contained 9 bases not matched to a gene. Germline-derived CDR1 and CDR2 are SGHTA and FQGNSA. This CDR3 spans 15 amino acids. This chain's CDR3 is CASSSWAGGGETQYF. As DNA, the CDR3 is TGTGCCAGCAGCTCGTGGGCGGGAGGCGGGGAGACCCAGTACTTC.

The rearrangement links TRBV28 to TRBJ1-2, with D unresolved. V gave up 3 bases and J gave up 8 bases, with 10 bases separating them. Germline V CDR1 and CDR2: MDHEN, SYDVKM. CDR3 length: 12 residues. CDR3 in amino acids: CASSLSREGYTF. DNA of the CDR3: TGTGCCAGCAGTTTGAGTCGGGAGGGCTACACCTTC.

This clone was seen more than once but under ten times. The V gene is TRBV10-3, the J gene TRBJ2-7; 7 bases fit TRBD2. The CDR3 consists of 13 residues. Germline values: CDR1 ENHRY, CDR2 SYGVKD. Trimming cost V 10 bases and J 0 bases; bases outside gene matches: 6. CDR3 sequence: CATLSGGSYEQYF. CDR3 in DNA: TGTGCCACCCTTTCGGGGGGCTCCTACGAGCAGTACTTC.

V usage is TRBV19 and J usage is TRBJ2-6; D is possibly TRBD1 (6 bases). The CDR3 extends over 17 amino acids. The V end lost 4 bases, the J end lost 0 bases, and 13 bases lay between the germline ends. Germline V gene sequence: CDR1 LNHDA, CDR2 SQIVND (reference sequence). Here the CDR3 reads CASSTRGHASGANVLTF. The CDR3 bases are TGTGCCAGTAGTACCAGGGGCCACGCCTCTGGGGCCAACGTCCTGACTTTC.

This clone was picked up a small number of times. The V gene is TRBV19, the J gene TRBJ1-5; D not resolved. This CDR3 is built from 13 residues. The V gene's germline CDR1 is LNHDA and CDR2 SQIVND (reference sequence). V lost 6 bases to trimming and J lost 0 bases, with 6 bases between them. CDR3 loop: CASRPGSNQPQHF. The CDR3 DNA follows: TGTGCCAGTAGACCCGGTAGCAATCAGCCCCAGCATTTT.

The CDR3 spells CASSKVPSGRGEQYF. CDR3 in DNA: TGTGCCAGCAGTAAAGTCCCTAGCGGGAGGGGAGAGCAGTACTTC. The rearrangement links TRBV7-3 to TRBJ2-7; 12 positions agree with TRBD2. CDR3 length equals 15 residues. J gave up 7 bases and V 6 bases, and 10 bases lay outside the gene matches. Germline lookup yields CDR1 SGHTA and CDR2 FQGTGA.

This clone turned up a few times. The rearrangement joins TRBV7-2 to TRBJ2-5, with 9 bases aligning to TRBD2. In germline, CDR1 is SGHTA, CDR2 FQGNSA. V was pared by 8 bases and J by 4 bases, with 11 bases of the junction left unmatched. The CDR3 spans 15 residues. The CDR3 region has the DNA TGTGCCAGCCTATGGGGGCTAGCGGGGATAGAGACCCAGTACTTC. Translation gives CASLWGLAGIETQYF.

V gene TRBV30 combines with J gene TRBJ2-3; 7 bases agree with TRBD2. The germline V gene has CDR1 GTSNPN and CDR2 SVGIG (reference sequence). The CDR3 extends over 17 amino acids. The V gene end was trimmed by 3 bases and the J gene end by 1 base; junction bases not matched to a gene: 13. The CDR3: CAWSVRGDQGGTDTQYF. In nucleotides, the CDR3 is TGTGCCTGGAGCGTACGGGGGGACCAAGGAGGCACAGATACGCAGTATTTT.

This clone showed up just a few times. Written as DNA, the CDR3 is TGCGCCAGCAGCCCCCTCGATAAGGGGCTGGGAAACTATGGCTACACCTTC. Translated: CASSPLDKGLGNYGYTF. This chain uses TRBV4-3 with TRBJ1-2; D might be TRBD1 (5 bases). V lost 4 bases, J lost 2 bases, and 20 bases lay in between. The CDR3 length is 17 residues. CDR1 LGHNA and CDR2 YSLEER come from the germline V gene.

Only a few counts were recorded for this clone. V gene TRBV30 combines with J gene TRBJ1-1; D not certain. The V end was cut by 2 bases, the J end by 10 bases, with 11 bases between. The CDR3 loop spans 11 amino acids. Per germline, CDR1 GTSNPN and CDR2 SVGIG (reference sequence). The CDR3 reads CAWSKSLGAFF. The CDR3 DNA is TGTGCCTGGAGTAAATCACTAGGAGCTTTCTTT.

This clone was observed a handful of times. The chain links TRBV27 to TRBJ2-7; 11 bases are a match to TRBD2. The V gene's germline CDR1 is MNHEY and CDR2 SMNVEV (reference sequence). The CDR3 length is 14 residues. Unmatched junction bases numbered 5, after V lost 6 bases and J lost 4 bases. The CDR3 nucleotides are TGTGCCAGCAGCCATAGCGGGAGGGCGTACGAGCAGTACTTC. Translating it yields CASSHSGRAYEQYF.

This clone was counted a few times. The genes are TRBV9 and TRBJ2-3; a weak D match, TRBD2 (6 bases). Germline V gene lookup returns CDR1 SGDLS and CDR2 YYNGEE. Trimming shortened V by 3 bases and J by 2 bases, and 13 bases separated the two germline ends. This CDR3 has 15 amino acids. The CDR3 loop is CASSATGTFTDTQYF. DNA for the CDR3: TGTGCCAGCAGCGCTACCGGGACTTTCACAGATACGCAGTATTTT.

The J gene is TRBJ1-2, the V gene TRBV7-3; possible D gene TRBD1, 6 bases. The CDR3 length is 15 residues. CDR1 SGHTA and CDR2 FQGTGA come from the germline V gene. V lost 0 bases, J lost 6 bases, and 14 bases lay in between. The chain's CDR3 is CASSLTGAGENGYTF. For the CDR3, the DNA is TGTGCCAGCAGCTTAACGGGGGCAGGGGAAAATGGCTACACCTTC.

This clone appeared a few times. The CDR3 region is CASSQAGTGWLETQYF. The CDR3 DNA follows: TGCGCCAGCAGCCAAGCAGGGACAGGGTGGTTGGAGACCCAGTACTTC. V is TRBV4-1 and J is TRBJ2-5; 9 bases are shared with TRBD1. With 1 base clipped from V and 5 bases from J, the junction kept 8 bases outside the gene matches. The CDR3 has 16 amino acids. Germline CDR1 MGHRA, CDR2 YSYEKL.

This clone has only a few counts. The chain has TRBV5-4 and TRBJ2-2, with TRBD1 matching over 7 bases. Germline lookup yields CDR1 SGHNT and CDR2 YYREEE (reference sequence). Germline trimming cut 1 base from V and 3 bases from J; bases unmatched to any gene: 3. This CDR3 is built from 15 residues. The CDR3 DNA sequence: TGTGCCAGCAGCTTGCCGGGACAGCACACCGGGGAGCTGTTTTTT. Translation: CASSLPGQHTGELFF.

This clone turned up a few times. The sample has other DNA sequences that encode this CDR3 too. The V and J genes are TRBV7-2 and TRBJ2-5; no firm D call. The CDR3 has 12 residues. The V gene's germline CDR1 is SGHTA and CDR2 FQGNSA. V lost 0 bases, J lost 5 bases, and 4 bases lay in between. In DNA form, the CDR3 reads TGTGCCAGCAGCTTAGCCGCGGAGACCCAGTACTTC. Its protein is CASSLAAETQYF.

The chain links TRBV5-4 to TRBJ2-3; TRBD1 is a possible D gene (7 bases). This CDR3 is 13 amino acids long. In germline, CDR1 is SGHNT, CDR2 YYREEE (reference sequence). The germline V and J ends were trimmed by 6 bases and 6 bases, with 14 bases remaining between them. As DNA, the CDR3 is TGTGCCAGCAACCGACAGGGACTCGATACGCAGTATTTT. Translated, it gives CASNRQGLDTQYF. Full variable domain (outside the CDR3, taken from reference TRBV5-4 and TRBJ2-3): ETGVTQSPTHLIKTRGQQVTLRCSSQSGHNTVSWYQQALGQGPQFIFQYYREEENGRGNFPPRFSGLQFPNYSSELNVNALELDDSALYLCASNRQGLDTQYFGPGTRLTVL.

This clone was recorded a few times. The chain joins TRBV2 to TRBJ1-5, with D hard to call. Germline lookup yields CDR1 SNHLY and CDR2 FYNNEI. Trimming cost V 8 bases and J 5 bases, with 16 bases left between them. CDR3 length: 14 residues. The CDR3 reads CASGEATPDQPQHF. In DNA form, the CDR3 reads TGTGCCAGCGGGGAGGCGACTCCGGATCAGCCCCAGCATTTT. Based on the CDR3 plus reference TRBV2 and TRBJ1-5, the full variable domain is EPEVTQTPSHQVTQMGQEVILRCVPISNHLYFYWYRQILGQKVEFLVSFYNNEISEKSEIFDDQFSVERPDGSNFTLKIRSTKLEDSAMYFCASGEATPDQPQHFGDGTRLSIL.

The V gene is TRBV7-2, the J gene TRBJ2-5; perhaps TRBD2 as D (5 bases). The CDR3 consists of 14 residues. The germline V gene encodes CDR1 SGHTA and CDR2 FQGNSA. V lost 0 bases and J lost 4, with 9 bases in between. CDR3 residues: CASSLAGALETQYF. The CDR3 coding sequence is TGTGCCAGCAGCTTAGCGGGAGCTCTAGAGACCCAGTACTTC.

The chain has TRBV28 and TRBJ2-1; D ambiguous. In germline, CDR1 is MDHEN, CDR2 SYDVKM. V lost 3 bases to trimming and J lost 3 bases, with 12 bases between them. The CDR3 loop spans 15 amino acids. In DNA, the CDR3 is TGTGCCAGCAGTTTGACCAGCGCCTACTACAATGAGCAGTTCTTC. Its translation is CASSLTSAYYNEQFF.

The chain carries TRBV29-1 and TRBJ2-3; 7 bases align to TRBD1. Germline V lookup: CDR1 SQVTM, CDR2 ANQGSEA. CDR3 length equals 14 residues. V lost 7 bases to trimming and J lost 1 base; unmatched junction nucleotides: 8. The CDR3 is CSAETGFGTDTQYF. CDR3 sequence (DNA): TGCAGCGCCGAGACAGGGTTTGGCACAGATACGCAGTATTTT.

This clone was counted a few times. The CDR3 sequence: CASSRRIQETQYF. The CDR3 DNA is TGTGCCAGCAGTCGCAGGATTCAAGAGACCCAGTACTTC. This chain connects TRBV6-5 to TRBJ2-5; no clear D. The CDR3 runs 13 residues. Germline CDR1 reads MNHEY; CDR2 reads SVGAGI. Trimming shortened V by 5 bases and J by 2 bases, and 9 bases separated the two germline ends.

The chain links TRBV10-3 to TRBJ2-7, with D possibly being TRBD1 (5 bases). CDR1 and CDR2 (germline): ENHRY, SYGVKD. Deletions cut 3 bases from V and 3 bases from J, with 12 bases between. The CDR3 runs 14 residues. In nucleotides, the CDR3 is TGTGCCATCAGTGAACAGTGGGGCAACTACGAGCAGTACTTC. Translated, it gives CAISEQWGNYEQYF.

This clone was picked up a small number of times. The CDR3 nucleotides read TGTGCCAGCAGCCCGGGACAGTCGAACACCATATATTTT. Its translation is CASSPGQSNTIYF. The chain links TRBV7-2 to TRBJ1-3; 7 nucleotides match TRBD1. The CDR3 has 13 residues. V was pared by 5 bases and J by 7 bases, with 5 bases of the junction left unmatched. From germline, CDR1 is SGHTA and CDR2 FQGNSA.